The entry below describes one TCR beta chain. A much bigger clone sits one base away, suggesting this may be a read error. Other nucleotide sequences from this sample produce the same CDR3. This entry is derived from a study of control samples from healthy donors and cancer patients. Profiled with immunoSEQ multiplex PCR; TCRdb holds only in-frame clones, not every one. The data hold 85,000 to 95,000 clones, with around 80% observed a single time. V was pared by 3 bases and J by 4 bases, with 7 bases between. Per germline, CDR1 SGHNT and CDR2 YYREEE (reference sequence). The CDR3 contains 12 residues. Material for sequencing was blood. The V and J genes are TRBV5-4 and TRBJ2-5, with D tentatively TRBD2 (5 bases). This receptor was identified in a woman aged 60-75 years in good health. The CDR3 DNA reads as TGTGCCAGCAGCTACCGGGGAGAGACCCAGTACTTC. It codes for CASSYRGETQYF.